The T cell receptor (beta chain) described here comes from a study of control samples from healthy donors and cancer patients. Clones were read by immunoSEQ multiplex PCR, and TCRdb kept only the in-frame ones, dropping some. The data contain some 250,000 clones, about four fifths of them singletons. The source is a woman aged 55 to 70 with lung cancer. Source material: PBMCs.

CDR3 coding DNA: TGTGCCAGAAGCACTGAGGACAGGCTGAACACTGAAGCTTTCTTT. It specifies CARSTEDRLNTEAFF. The gene calls are TRBV5-3 and TRBJ1-1; 7 nucleotides align to TRBD1. TRBV5-3 is flagged as an ORF with uncertain function. With 4 bases clipped from V and 0 bases from J, the junction kept 6 bases outside the gene matches. The CDR3 extends over 15 amino acids.